The following is a T cell receptor (beta chain) sequence with its context. The antigen is undetermined. The data stem from a study of tumor-infiltrating T cells and Merkel cell polyomavirus. Study information: The study examined CD8+ T cells specific for the Merkel cell polyomavirus KLL epitope. Study findings and constraints: Among about 380 unique KLL-specific TRB sequences, only one clonotype was public. Tumors with roughly 5-120 versus 0-3 unique KLL-specific clonotypes showed a significant MCC-specific survival advantage.

The repertoire was sequenced with immunoSEQ multiplex PCR; TCRdb's copy has only in-frame clones and lacks some. The table includes over 800 clones, 70% to 90% detected once. Every patient's tumor was robustly positive for Merkel cell polyomavirus Large T antigen on immunohistochemistry. Included patients showed over 0.04% KLL-tetramer+ CD8+ T cells in blood and/or TIL. CDR1 is LNHDA, CDR2 SQIVND, per germline (reference sequence). Trimming took 10 bases from V and 1 from J, leaving 8 bases between them. This CDR3 is 11 amino acids long. Sequencing was performed on lymph node tissue. The clonotype originates from a woman between 70 and 85 years old with Merkel cell carcinoma. This sequence joins TRBV19 and TRBJ2-7, with TRBD1 as a possible D gene (6 bases). The CDR3 loop reads CANGQSYEQYF. The DNA for the CDR3 is TGTGCCAACGGACAGTCCTACGAGCAGTACTTC. The variable domain in full, completed from reference TRBV19 and TRBJ2-7, reads DGGITQSPKYLFRKEGQNVTLSCEQNLNHDAMYWYRQDPGQGLRLIYYSQIVNDFQKGDIAEGYSVSREKKESFPLTVTSAQKNPTAFYLCANGQSYEQYFGPGTRLTVT.